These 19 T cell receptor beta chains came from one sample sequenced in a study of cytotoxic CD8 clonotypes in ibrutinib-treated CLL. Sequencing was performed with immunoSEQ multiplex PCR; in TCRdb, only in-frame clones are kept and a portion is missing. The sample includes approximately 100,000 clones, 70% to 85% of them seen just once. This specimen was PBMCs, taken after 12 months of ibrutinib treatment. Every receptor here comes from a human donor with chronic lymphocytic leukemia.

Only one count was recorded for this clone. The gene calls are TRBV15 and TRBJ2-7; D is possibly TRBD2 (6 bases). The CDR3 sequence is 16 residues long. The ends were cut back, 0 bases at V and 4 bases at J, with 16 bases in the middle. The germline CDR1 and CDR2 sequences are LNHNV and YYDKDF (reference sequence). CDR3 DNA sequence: TGTGCCACCAGCAGAGAGAAGCGGGCAGGCGCATACGAGCAGTACTTC. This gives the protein CATSREKRAGAYEQYF.

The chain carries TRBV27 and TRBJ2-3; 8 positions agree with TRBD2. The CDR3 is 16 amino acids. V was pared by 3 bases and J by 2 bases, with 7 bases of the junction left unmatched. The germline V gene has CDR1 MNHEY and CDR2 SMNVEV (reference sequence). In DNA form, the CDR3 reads TGTGCCAGCAGTTTCCTCGGGGGGGCCCCCACAGATACGCAGTATTTT. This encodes CASSFLGGAPTDTQYF.

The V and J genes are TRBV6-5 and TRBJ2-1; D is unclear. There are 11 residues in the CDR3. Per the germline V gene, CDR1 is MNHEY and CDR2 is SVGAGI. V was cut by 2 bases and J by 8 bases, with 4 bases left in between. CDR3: CASSYRDEQFF. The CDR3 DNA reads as TGTGCCAGCAGTTACCGGGATGAGCAGTTCTTC.

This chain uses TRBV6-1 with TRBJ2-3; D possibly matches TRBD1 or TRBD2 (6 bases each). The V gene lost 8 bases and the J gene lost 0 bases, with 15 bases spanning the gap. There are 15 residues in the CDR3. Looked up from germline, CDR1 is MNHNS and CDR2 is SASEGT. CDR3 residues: CASGLQGSSTDTQYF. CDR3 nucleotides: TGTGCCAGCGGACTACAGGGTTCTAGCACAGATACGCAGTATTTT.

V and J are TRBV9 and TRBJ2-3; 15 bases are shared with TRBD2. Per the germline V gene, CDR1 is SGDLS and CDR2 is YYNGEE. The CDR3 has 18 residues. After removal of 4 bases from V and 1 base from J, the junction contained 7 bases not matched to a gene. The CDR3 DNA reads TGTGCCAGCAGCTCAGGACTAGCGGGGGGGCTAGGCACAGATACGCAGTATTTT. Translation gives CASSSGLAGGLGTDTQYF.

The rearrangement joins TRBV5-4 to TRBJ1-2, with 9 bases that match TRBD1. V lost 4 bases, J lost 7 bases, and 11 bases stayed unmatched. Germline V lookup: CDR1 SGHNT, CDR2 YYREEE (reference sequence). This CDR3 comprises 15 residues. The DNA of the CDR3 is TGTGCCAGCAGCCCGCGTCCGGGACAGGGCTCTGGCTACACCTTC. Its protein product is CASSPRPGQGSGYTF.

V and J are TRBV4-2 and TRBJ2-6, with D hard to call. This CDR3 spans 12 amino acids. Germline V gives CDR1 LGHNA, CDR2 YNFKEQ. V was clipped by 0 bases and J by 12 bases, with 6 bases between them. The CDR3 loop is CASSQEPPVLTF. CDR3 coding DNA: TGTGCCAGCAGCCAAGAACCCCCCGTCCTGACTTTC.

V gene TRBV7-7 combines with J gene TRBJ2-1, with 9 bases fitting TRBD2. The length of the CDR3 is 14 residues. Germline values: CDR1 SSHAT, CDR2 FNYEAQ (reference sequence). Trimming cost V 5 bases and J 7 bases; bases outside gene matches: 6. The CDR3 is CASSPGTSRNEQFF. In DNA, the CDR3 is TGTGCCAGCAGCCCCGGGACTAGCAGGAATGAGCAGTTCTTC.

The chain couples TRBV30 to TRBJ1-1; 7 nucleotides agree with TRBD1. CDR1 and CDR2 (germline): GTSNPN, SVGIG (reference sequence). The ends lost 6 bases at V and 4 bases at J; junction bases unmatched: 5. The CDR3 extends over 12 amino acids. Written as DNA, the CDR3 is TGTGCCTGTAGAGACAGGGCCACTGAAGCTTTCTTT. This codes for CACRDRATEAFF.

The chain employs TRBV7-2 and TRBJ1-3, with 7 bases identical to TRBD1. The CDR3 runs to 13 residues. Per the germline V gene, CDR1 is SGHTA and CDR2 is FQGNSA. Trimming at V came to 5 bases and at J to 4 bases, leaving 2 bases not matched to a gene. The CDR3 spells CASSGDSGNTIYF. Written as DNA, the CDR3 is TGTGCCAGCAGCGGGGACAGCGGAAACACCATATATTTT.

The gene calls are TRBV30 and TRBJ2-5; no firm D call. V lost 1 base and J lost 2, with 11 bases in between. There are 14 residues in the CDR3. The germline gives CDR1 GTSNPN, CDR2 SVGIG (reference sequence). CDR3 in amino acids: CAWSALGSQETQYF. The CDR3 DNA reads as TGTGCCTGGAGTGCGCTTGGCAGTCAAGAGACCCAGTACTTC.

CDR3 nucleotide sequence: TGTGCCAGCAGCCCCCTGGGACAGGATGGCTACGAGCAGTACTTC. Protein sequence: CASSPLGQDGYEQYF. The chain recombines TRBV4-2 with TRBJ2-7, with 8 bases aligning to TRBD1. Germline V CDR1 and CDR2: LGHNA, YNFKEQ. V lost 4 bases, J lost 3 bases, and 8 bases stayed unmatched. This CDR3 contains 15 residues.

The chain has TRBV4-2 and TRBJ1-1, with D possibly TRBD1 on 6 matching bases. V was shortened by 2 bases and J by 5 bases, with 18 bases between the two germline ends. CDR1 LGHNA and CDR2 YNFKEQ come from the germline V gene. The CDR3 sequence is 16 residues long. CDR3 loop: CASSQMMRGGGTEAFF. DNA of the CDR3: TGTGCCAGCAGCCAAATGATGCGGGGGGGCGGGACTGAAGCTTTCTTT.

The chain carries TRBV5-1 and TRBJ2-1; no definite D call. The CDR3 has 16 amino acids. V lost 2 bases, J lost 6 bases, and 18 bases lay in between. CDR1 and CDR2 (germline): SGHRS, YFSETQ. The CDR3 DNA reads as TGCGCCAGCAGCTTAACCCTAGTGGGCCTTCGCAATGAGCAGTTCTTC. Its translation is CASSLTLVGLRNEQFF.

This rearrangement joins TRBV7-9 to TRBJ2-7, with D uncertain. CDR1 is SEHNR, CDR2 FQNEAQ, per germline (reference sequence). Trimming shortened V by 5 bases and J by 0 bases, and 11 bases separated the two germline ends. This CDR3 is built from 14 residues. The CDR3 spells CASSAQKTSYEQYF. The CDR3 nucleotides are TGTGCCAGCAGCGCCCAGAAGACCTCCTACGAGCAGTACTTC.

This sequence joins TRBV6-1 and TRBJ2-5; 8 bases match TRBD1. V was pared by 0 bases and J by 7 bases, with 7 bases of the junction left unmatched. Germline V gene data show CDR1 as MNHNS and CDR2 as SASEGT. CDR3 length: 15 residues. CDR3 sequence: CASSEAGQGGVTQYF. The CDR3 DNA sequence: TGTGCCAGCAGTGAAGCCGGACAGGGAGGAGTGACCCAGTACTTC.

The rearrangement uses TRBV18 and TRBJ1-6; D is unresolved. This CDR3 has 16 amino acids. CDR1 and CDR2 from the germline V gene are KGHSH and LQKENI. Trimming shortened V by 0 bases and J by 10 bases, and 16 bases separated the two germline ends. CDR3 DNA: TGTGCCAGCTCACCACCTGGACGGGTCCAGTCCTCACCCCTCCACTTT. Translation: CASSPPGRVQSSPLHF.

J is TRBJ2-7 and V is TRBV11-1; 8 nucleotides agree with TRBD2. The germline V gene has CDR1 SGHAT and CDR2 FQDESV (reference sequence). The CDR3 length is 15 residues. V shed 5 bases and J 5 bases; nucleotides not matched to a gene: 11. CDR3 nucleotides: TGTGCCAGCAGCGTGACTAGCGCGTCGTATGACGAGCAGTACTTC. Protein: CASSVTSASYDEQYF.

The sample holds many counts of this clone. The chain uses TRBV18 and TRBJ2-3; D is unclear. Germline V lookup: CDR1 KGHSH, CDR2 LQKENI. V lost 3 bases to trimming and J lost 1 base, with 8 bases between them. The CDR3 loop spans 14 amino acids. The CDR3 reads CASSPRLGTDTQYF. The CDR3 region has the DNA TGTGCCAGCTCACCCCGTCTGGGCACAGATACGCAGTATTTT.